The rows below give T cell receptor beta chains drawn from one sample of a study of CD8 T cells in Susac syndrome. TCRdb used MiXCR to reprocess the immunoSEQ multiplex PCR reads, holding one entry per CDR3 protein. The table records about 190,000 distinct CDR3 sequences, around 95% of them present only once. Specimen: CD4+ T cells from PBMCs. These receptors all come from a human donor with Susac syndrome. CDR3s include the opening cysteine and the closing phenylalanine or tryptophan. D genes are given only for firm matches. Size is omitted from some rows. Given values are once, few, many or a class for expanded clones.

cdr3_aa	cdr3_nt	j_call	clone_size	d_call	v_call
CASSQGFANEQFF	TGCGCCAGCAGCCAAGGATTTGCGAATGAGCAGTTCTTC	TRBJ2-1	.	.	TRBV4-3
CSVNGQSMNTEAFF	TGCAGCGTTAATGGACAGAGCATGAACACTGAAGCTTTCTTT	TRBJ1-1	.	.	TRBV29-1
CASSDKGVPETQYF	TGTGCCAGCAGTGACAAGGGGGTACCGGAGACCCAGTACTTC	TRBJ2-5	.	.	TRBV2
CASSYSDGPYEKLFF	TGTGCCAGCAGTTACTCGGACGGACCGTATGAAAAACTGTTTTTT	TRBJ1-4	.	.	TRBV6-2/TRBV6-3
CASSQEAATNEKLFF	TGCGCCAGCAGCCAAGAGGCAGCAACTAATGAAAAACTGTTTTTT	TRBJ1-4	once	.	TRBV4-3
CASSRRGGFSYNEQFF	TGTGCCAGCAGCCGGCGCGGGGGCTTCTCCTACAATGAGCAGTTCTTC	TRBJ2-1	.	.	TRBV14
CAWIPTGGVGGYTF	TGTGCCTGGATTCCGACAGGGGGCGTGGGTGGCTACACCTTC	TRBJ1-2	.	TRBD1	TRBV30
CSVGQATGELFF	TGCAGCGTTGGGCAGGCTACCGGGGAGCTGTTTTTT	TRBJ2-2	.	.	TRBV29-1
CASSVAQGAGNTIYF	TGTGCCAGCAGCGTAGCACAGGGCGCTGGAAACACCATATATTTT	TRBJ1-3	.	.	TRBV9
CASSLPGLYEKLFF	TGTGCCAGCAGCTTACCAGGGTTGTACGAAAAACTGTTTTTT	TRBJ1-4	.	.	TRBV7-2
CASSYSYKWTGGTGGANVLTF	TGTGCCAGCAGTTACTCATATAAGTGGACAGGGGGAACCGGTGGGGCCAACGTCCTGACTTTC	TRBJ2-6	.	TRBD1	TRBV6-2/TRBV6-3
CASSVAPGTSGGDYEQYF	TGTGCCAGCAGCGTGGCCCCCGGGACTAGCGGGGGGGACTACGAGCAGTACTTC	TRBJ2-7	.	TRBD2	TRBV9
CASSEGRQAFNYGYTF	TGTGCCAGTTCTGAAGGAAGACAGGCATTTAACTATGGCTACACCTTC	TRBJ1-2	.	.	TRBV19
CASSEQRNTGELFF	TGTGCCAGCAGTGAACAGAGAAACACCGGGGAGCTGTTTTTT	TRBJ2-2	once	.	TRBV6-1
CASSPRGGGNIQYF	TGTGCCAGCAGTCCACGGGGGGGCGGAAACATTCAGTACTTC	TRBJ2-4	.	TRBD2	TRBV2
CATSDGLAGGGETQYF	TGTGCCACCAGTGATGGGCTAGCGGGGGGAGGAGAGACCCAGTACTTC	TRBJ2-5	.	TRBD2	TRBV24-1
CASSQGQGDGYTF	TGTGCCAGCAGCCAAGGGCAGGGGGACGGCTACACCTTC	TRBJ1-2	.	TRBD1	TRBV3-1
CASSLRTVSNEQYF	TGTGCCAGCAGTTTGCGGACAGTCTCCAACGAGCAGTACTTC	TRBJ2-7	.	.	TRBV27
CASSTGGSSTDTQYF	TGTGCCAGCAGTACTGGGGGCTCTAGCACAGATACGCAGTATTTT	TRBJ2-3	.	.	TRBV12-3/TRBV12-4
CSAREYTGPRYGYTF	TGCAGTGCTAGAGAATATACAGGGCCCAGGTATGGCTACACCTTC	TRBJ1-2	.	.	TRBV20-1
CASSRHGPGIEAFF	TGTGCCAGCAGTCGCCACGGCCCGGGGATTGAAGCTTTCTTT	TRBJ1-1	.	.	TRBV28
CASSQDYHRAGGYTF	TGTGCCAGCAGCCAAGATTATCATCGCGCTGGTGGCTACACCTTC	TRBJ1-2	.	.	TRBV3-1
CASSNPPGSQIGNQPQHF	TGTGCCAGCAGTAACCCCCCGGGGTCTCAGATAGGGAATCAGCCCCAGCATTTT	TRBJ1-5	.	.	TRBV6-5
CASGFPETQYF	TGTGCTAGTGGTTTTCCAGAGACCCAGTACTTC	TRBJ2-5	.	.	TRBV12-5
CSAQRLTEAFF	TGCAGTGCTCAGAGATTAACTGAAGCTTTCTTT	TRBJ1-1	.	.	TRBV20-1
CASSEAGGAYNEQFF	TGTGCCAGCAGTGAAGCTGGCGGGGCGTACAATGAGCAGTTCTTC	TRBJ2-1	.	.	TRBV2
CASSQPTGAGANVLTF	TGCGCCAGCAGCCAGCCGACCGGGGCAGGGGCCAACGTCCTGACTTTC	TRBJ2-6	.	.	TRBV4-1
CASSRQGPGNQPQHF	TGTGCCAGCAGCCGACAGGGGCCGGGCAATCAGCCCCAGCATTTT	TRBJ1-5	once	TRBD1	TRBV7-7